This T cell receptor beta chain was identified in a study of T cells in Graves' hyperthyroidism and ophthalmopathy. Study-wide results and caveats: Blood samples included most of the expanded thyroid clonotypes exceeding 0.001. The model foresaw ophthalmopathy a median roughly 6 months prior to onset.

The V segment lost 6 bases and the J segment 7 bases; nucleotides outside the gene matches: 11. The CDR3 has 14 amino acids. Germline CDR1 reads LGHNT; CDR2 reads FRNRAP. This clonotype was detected ten times or more. The antigen is unknown. It was uncontrolled infection, other autoimmune disease, pregnancy or lactation that excluded patients. From RNA transcripts, TCR beta CDR3 regions were amplified. The primer set for the first-round RT-PCR of the TCR CDR3 was HTBI. A single record per CDR3 protein comes from TCRdb applying MiXCR to the multiplex PCR reads. The sample carries under 400,000 distinct CDR3 sequences, around a sixth recorded once.

Sequenced sample: blood. V usage is TRBV12-5 and J usage is TRBJ1-2; TRBD1 agrees at 7 bases. This TCR was sampled from a woman between 35 and 50 years old with Graves' ophthalmopathy. This chain's CDR3 is CASGPDREGVGYTF. The CDR3 nucleotides read TGTGCTAGTGGGCCTGACAGGGAGGGCGTTGGCTACACCTTC. Full variable domain (outside the CDR3, taken from reference TRBV12-5 and TRBJ1-2): DARVTQTPRHKVTEMGQEVTMRCQPILGHNTVFWYRQTMMQGLELLAYFRNRAPLDDSGMPKDRFSAEMPDATLATLKIQPSEPRDSAVYFCASGPDREGVGYTFGSGTRLTVV.